The 17 T cell receptor beta chains presented below share a single source sample, sequenced in a study of identical twins. TCRdb recomputed calls from the 5' RACE reads with MiXCR, one row per CDR3 protein. The repertoire consists of 570,000 or so distinct CDR3 sequences, with nearly 10% occurring once and the leading ten covering under 3.5%. Separately, the same data were catalogued under a study of yellow fever vaccine responses in identical twins.

Sequencing was carried out using PBMCs. The receptor set was obtained from a woman aged 18-29 years in good health.

This clonotype was seen many times. The genes are TRBV12-3 or TRBV12-4 and TRBJ1-4; 8 nucleotides match TRBD1. The CDR3 length is 15 residues. J gave up 8 bases and V 6 bases, and 11 bases lay outside the gene matches. CDR3 sequence: CASRTRGRGQEKLFF. DNA for the CDR3: TGTGCCAGCAGGACCAGGGGGCGAGGACAGGAAAAACTGTTTTTT.

This clonotype occurred many times. This chain uses TRBV7-2 with TRBJ1-1; D not resolved. There are 11 residues in the CDR3. Germline V gene lookup returns CDR1 SGHTA and CDR2 FQGNSA. V shed 1 base and J shed 8 bases, with 5 bases lying between them. The CDR3 DNA is TGTGCCAGCAGCTTAGTCCGCGAAGCTTTCTTT. It codes for CASSLVREAFF.

The table lists this clonotype with a few counts. This chain joins TRBV9 and TRBJ2-1, with 8 bases matching TRBD2. The germline gives CDR1 SGDLS, CDR2 YYNGEE. This CDR3 is 16 amino acids long. Trimming took 0 bases from V and 7 from J; bases not matched to a gene: 9. CDR3 region: CASSVEPGGALNEQFF. DNA of the CDR3: TGTGCCAGCAGCGTAGAACCCGGGGGGGCTTTGAATGAGCAGTTCTTC.

The V gene is TRBV29-1, the J gene TRBJ2-7; D remains unclear. The CDR3 runs to 12 residues. Per germline, CDR1 SQVTM and CDR2 ANQGSEA. V lost 6 bases and J 2 bases, leaving 11 bases between the germline ends. The CDR3 region has the DNA TGCAGCGTCGCGGAGTCCACCTACGAGCAGTACTTC. Its translation: CSVAESTYEQYF.

The chain combines TRBV12-3 or TRBV12-4 with TRBJ2-1, with D tentatively TRBD1 or TRBD2 (5 bases each). The ends were cut back, 7 bases at V and 8 bases at J, with 12 bases in the middle. CDR3 size: 12 residues. Here the CDR3 DNA reads TGTGCCAGCACCCCCGAGGGGTATGAGCAGTTCTTC. It encodes CASTPEGYEQFF.

The gene calls are TRBV3-1 and TRBJ2-5, with D unclear. Germline V lookup: CDR1 LGHDT, CDR2 YNNKEL (reference sequence). CDR3 size: 13 residues. Trimming took 1 base from V and 4 from J, leaving 7 bases between them. CDR3 protein: CASSQAGRETQYF. In DNA form, the CDR3 reads TGTGCCAGCAGCCAAGCAGGTCGAGAGACCCAGTACTTC.

The chain couples TRBV10-3 to TRBJ2-5, with D possibly being TRBD2 (6 bases). With 3 bases removed from V and 5 bases from J, the gap between germline ends came to 16 bases. Germline loops: CDR1 ENHRY, CDR2 SYGVKD. This CDR3 contains 15 residues. The CDR3 nucleotides read TGTGCCATCAGTGACCACAAGCAGGAGGGGGAGACCCAGTACTTC. Translating it yields CAISDHKQEGETQYF.

This chain links TRBV29-1 with TRBJ2-1; D is uncertain. The CDR3 length is 14 residues. Germline CDR1 and CDR2: SQVTM and ANQGSEA. The ends were cut back, 6 bases at V and 0 bases at J, with 12 bases in the middle. The CDR3 spells CSVAPQSSYNEQFF. CDR3 bases: TGCAGCGTCGCCCCACAAAGCTCCTACAATGAGCAGTTCTTC.

The chain combines TRBV7-2 with TRBJ2-1; 7 bases match TRBD2. The CDR3 extends over 14 amino acids. The V gene's germline CDR1 is SGHTA and CDR2 FQGNSA. The V segment lost 1 base and the J segment 9 bases; nucleotides outside the gene matches: 6. CDR3 DNA sequence: TGTGCCAGCAGCTTAGGTGCAACGGGGGGTGAGCAGTTCTTC. Residues: CASSLGATGGEQFF.

The V and J genes are TRBV12-3 or TRBV12-4 and TRBJ2-1; 7 bases are a match to TRBD2. Losses at the gene ends were 8 bases for V and 2 bases for J; bases not matched to a gene: 12. The CDR3 is made up of 16 amino acids. CDR3 nucleotide sequence: TGTGCCAGCTTGTCTTTGGGAGGGTTTCCCTACAATGAGCAGTTCTTC. It yields the protein CASLSLGGFPYNEQFF.

This clonotype was seen ten or more times. The V gene is TRBV12-3 or TRBV12-4, the J gene TRBJ2-2; D is undetermined. V lost 7 bases, J lost 0 bases, and 9 bases lay in between. This CDR3 spans 14 amino acids. CDR3 region: CASIGIANTGELFF. For the CDR3, the DNA is TGTGCCAGCATAGGGATCGCGAACACCGGGGAGCTGTTTTTT.

The CDR3: CSASFSGGAEDGYTF. CDR3 in DNA: TGCAGTGCTAGTTTCTCCGGGGGGGCGGAGGATGGCTACACCTTC. The rearrangement uses TRBV20-1 and TRBJ1-2; tentative D call: TRBD1 (6 bases). Trimming left V 3 bases short and J 6 bases short, with 20 bases between. Germline CDR1 is DFQATT and CDR2 is SNEGSKA (reference sequence). This CDR3 contains 15 residues.

The sample holds many counts of this clonotype. This chain uses TRBV12-3 or TRBV12-4 with TRBJ2-7; D is unresolved. The CDR3 length is 12 residues. V was clipped by 2 bases and J by 2 bases, with 4 bases between them. CDR3 amino acids: CASSLPAYEQYF. The CDR3, as DNA: TGTGCCAGCAGTTTACCCGCCTACGAGCAGTACTTC.

V is TRBV20-1 and J is TRBJ1-6; D perhaps matches TRBD1 (5 bases). Germline V gives CDR1 DFQATT, CDR2 SNEGSKA (reference sequence). The CDR3 runs to 15 residues. V was pared by 6 bases and J by 8 bases, with 20 bases between. DNA for the CDR3: TGCAGTGCAACCCCCCCAGGGATAATGGATTCACCCCTCCACTTT. Protein sequence: CSATPPGIMDSPLHF.

This clonotype was counted only a few times. This chain joins TRBV15 and TRBJ2-3; 9 bases line up with TRBD1. CDR1 and CDR2 (germline): LNHNV, YYDKDF (reference sequence). Unmatched junction bases numbered 10, after V lost 3 bases and J lost 3 bases. CDR3 length equals 17 residues. In nucleotides, the CDR3 is TGTGCCACCAGCAGTCCCGCCGGACAGGGGTCGACAGATACGCAGTATTTT. It codes for CATSSPAGQGSTDTQYF. Together with reference TRBV15 and TRBJ2-3, the CDR3 gives the full variable domain: DAMVIQNPRYQVTQFGKPVTLSCSQTLNHNVMYWYQQKSSQAPKLLFHYYDKDFNNEADTPDNFQSRRPNTSFCFLDIRSPGLGDTAMYLCATSSPAGQGSTDTQYFGPGTRLTVL.

This chain uses TRBV5-8 with TRBJ2-7; 8 positions match TRBD1. The germline V gene encodes CDR1 SGHTS and CDR2 YDEGEE. Trimming removed 4 bases from V and 6 bases from J; junction bases left unmatched: 12. The CDR3 runs to 15 residues. The CDR3 DNA reads as TGTGCCAGCAGCCCTACGGGGCAGGGGGCTGTCGAGCAGTACTTC. Its translation is CASSPTGQGAVEQYF.

The chain recombines TRBV20-1 with TRBJ2-1, with 12 bases identical to TRBD1. This CDR3 has 14 residues. The ends lost 7 bases at V and 7 bases at J; junction bases unmatched: 8. Per germline, CDR1 DFQATT and CDR2 SNEGSKA (reference sequence). CDR3 residues: CSEEGQGAINEQFF. The CDR3 DNA sequence: TGCAGTGAGGAGGGACAGGGGGCGATAAATGAGCAGTTCTTC.